This TCR beta chain was sequenced in a study of T-cell memory formation after mild COVID-19. Study overall: The two donors had largely donor-specific TCR clusters. General study points: Later expanders leaned toward CD4+, whereas clones contracting from day 15 to 85 were balanced CD4/CD8. The pre-infection memory compartment contained some responding clones, suggesting cross-reactive memory joined. Researchers report contracting CD4+ clones mostly in CM and EM, with CD8+ clones in EMRA.

This CDR3 has 16 residues. Trimming at V came to 5 bases and at J to 4 bases, leaving 11 bases not matched to a gene. Germline CDR1 MNHEY, CDR2 SVGAGI. TCRdb recomputed calls from the 5' RACE reads with MiXCR, one row per CDR3 protein. This repertoire shows 200,000 to 250,000 distinct CDR3 sequences, over 9.5% found once; its top ten account for 3.5%. This clonotype was picked up many times. The antigen is not known. The genes are TRBV6-5 and TRBJ2-3; 8 bases fit TRBD2. The sample comprised PBMCs or a T cell subset sorted from them (not recorded which). This clonotype was sampled from a man in his late teens or twenties who had mild COVID-19 (a few samples of this study predate the infection). Cell type and time point are not known. The CDR3 coding sequence is TGTGCCAGCAGTAAGAGCCCGACTAGCGTCGCAGATACGCAGTATTTT. Amino acids: CASSKSPTSVADTQYF.